This T cell receptor beta chain comes out of a study of blood T cell repertoires in COVID-19. Profiling relied on immunoSEQ multiplex PCR, and the TCRdb table lists in-frame clones only, not all of them. Of around 20,000 clones listed, roughly 83% are singletons. V lost 1 base and J 0 bases, leaving 12 bases between the germline ends. Germline values: CDR1 GTSNPN, CDR2 SVGIG (reference sequence). This CDR3 region has 15 residues. The sequence was obtained from a man aged 40-50 years with acute or convalescent COVID-19. The J gene is TRBJ1-2, the V gene TRBV30; D possibly corresponds to TRBD1 (5 bases). Sequenced sample: peripheral blood. CDR3 DNA: TGTGCCTGGAGTGAGCCGGGACTCCCTAACTATGGCTACACCTTC. Translated, it gives CAWSEPGLPNYGYTF.